This T cell receptor beta chain was observed in a study of blood T cell repertoires in COVID-19. Sequencing used immunoSEQ multiplex PCR; TCRdb keeps in-frame clones, though not all of them. The sample shows more than 200,000 clones, around 88% of them seen only once. Germline V gene data show CDR1 as MNHNY and CDR2 as SVGAGI (reference sequence). The CDR3 is 12 amino acids. Trimming left V 7 bases short and J 3 bases short, with 10 bases between. The receptor was derived from a man under 40 with active or convalescent COVID-19. V and J are TRBV6-6 and TRBJ2-7; D not certain. The sample was peripheral blood. The CDR3 region has the DNA TGTGCCAGCAAAGCTTCCCGCTACGAGCAGTACTTC. This sequence encodes CASKASRYEQYF.